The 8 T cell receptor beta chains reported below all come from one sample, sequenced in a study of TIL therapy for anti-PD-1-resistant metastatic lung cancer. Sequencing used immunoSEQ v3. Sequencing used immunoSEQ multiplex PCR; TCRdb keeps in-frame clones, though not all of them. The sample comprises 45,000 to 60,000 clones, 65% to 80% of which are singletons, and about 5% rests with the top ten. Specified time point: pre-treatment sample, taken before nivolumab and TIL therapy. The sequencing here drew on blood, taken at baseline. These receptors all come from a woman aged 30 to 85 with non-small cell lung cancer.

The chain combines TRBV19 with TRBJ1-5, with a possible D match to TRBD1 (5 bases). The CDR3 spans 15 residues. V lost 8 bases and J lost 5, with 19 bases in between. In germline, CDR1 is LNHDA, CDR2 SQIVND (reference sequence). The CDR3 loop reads CASSRGPRADQPQHF. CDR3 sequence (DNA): TGTGCCAGTTCGCGGGGCCCGCGCGCGGATCAGCCCCAGCATTTT.

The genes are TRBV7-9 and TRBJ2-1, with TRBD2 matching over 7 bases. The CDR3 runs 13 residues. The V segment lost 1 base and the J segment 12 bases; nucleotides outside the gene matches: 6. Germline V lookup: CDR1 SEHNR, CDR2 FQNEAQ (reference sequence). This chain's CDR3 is CASSLGLAELQFF. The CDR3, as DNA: TGTGCCAGCAGCTTAGGGCTAGCGGAGCTGCAGTTCTTC. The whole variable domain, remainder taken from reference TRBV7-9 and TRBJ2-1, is DTGVSQNPRHKITKRGQNVTFRCDPISEHNRLYWYRQTLGQGPEFLTYFQNEAQLEKSRLLSDRFSAERPKGSFSTLEIQRTEQGDSAMYLCASSLGLAELQFFGPGTRLTVL.

The CDR3 here is CASSLVGRTGAAGELFF. The CDR3 DNA sequence: TGTGCCAGCAGCTTAGTTGGGAGGACAGGGGCCGCCGGGGAGCTGTTTTTT. The V gene is TRBV7-3, the J gene TRBJ2-2; 9 nucleotides align to TRBD1. This CDR3 contains 17 residues. CDR1 is SGHTA, CDR2 FQGTGA, per germline. The trim removed 2 bases at V and 6 bases at J, leaving 10 bases unmatched.

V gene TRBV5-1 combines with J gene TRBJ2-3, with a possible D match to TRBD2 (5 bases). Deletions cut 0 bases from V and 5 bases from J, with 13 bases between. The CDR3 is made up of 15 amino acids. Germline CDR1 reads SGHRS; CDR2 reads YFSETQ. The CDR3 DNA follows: TGCGCCAGCAGCTTGGGTGGGAGTGCTAGAGATACGCAGTATTTT. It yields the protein CASSLGGSARDTQYF. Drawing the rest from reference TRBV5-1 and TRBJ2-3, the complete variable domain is KAGVTQTPRYLIKTRGQQVTLSCSPISGHRSVSWYQQTPGQGLQFLFEYFSETQRNKGNFPGRFSGRQFSNSRSEMNVSTLELGDSALYLCASSLGGSARDTQYFGPGTRLTVL.

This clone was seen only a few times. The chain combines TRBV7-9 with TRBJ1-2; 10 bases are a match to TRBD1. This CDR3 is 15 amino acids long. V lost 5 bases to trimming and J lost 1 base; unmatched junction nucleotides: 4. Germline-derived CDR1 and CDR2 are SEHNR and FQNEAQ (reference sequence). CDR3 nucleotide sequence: TGTGCCAGCAGCGCCTGGACAGGGGGTAACTATGGCTACACCTTC. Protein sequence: CASSAWTGGNYGYTF.

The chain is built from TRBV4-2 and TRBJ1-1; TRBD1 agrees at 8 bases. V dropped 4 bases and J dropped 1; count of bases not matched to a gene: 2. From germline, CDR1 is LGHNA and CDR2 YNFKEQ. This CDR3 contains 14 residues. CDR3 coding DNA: TGTGCCAGCAGCCCTGGACAGGGGAACACTGAAGCTTTCTTT. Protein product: CASSPGQGNTEAFF.

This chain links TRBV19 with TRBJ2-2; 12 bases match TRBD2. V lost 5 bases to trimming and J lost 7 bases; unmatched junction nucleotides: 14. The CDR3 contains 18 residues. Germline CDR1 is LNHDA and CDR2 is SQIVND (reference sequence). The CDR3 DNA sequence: TGTGCCAGTAGTTTTCCTAGCGGGAGGGCCGGGTCGAGCGGGGAGCTGTTTTTT. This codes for CASSFPSGRAGSSGELFF.

CDR3 DNA sequence: TGTGCCAGCAGCTTATCTGGATCCAGCGGGGCCGGTCGTCACAATGAGCAGTTCTTC. The encoded protein is CASSLSGSSGAGRHNEQFF. The chain recombines TRBV7-8 with TRBJ2-1, with 7 bases aligning to TRBD2. V dropped 2 bases and J dropped 5; count of bases not matched to a gene: 18. There are 19 residues in the CDR3. CDR1 SGHVS and CDR2 FQNEAQ come from the germline V gene.